These 24 T cell receptor beta chains were all obtained from the same sample, sequenced in a study of vaccination and CD4 T cells after COVID-19. No antigen is known for these receptors. Time point defined: late sampling 161 to 241 days after vaccination in three convalescent patients. Indicated treatment: roughly 10-day PBMC culture with coronavirus spike peptide pools or control peptides (ViraFEST assay). The assay that was used to sequence DNA from cultured CD4+ T cells was the Oncomine TCR Beta short-read assay. Using its own MiXCR run on the PCR reads, TCRdb lists one record per CDR3 protein. This table holds more than 15,000 distinct CDR3 sequences, around 52% found once. Material: CD4+ T cells from blood, cultured in vitro, obtained about 7 months after SARS-CoV-2 vaccination. Receptors were obtained from a human donor who had recovered from COVID-19.

The V and J genes are TRBV29-1 and TRBJ1-2; D perhaps matches TRBD1 (6 bases). Looked up from germline, CDR1 is SQVTM and CDR2 is ANQGSEA. V lost 7 bases and J lost 4, with 19 bases in between. CDR3 length: 14 amino acids. CDR3 protein: CSAGSDSRIYGYTF. The CDR3 bases are TGCAGCGCTGGGTCGGACAGCCGTATCTATGGCTACACCTTC.

This rearrangement joins TRBV12-3 or TRBV12-4 to TRBJ1-5; 9 bases are a match to TRBD1. The CDR3 length is 15 residues. Losses at the gene ends were 6 bases for V and 6 bases for J; bases not matched to a gene: 9. The CDR3 DNA reads as TGTGCCAGCAGAACCGGGACAGGGAGGGGTCAGCCCCAGCATTTT. Translating gives CASRTGTGRGQPQHF.

The chain recombines TRBV4-1 with TRBJ2-1, with 13 bases aligning to TRBD2. V dropped 1 base and J dropped 10; count of bases not matched to a gene: 13. The CDR3 length is 18 residues. The germline V gene encodes CDR1 MGHRA and CDR2 YSYEKL. This CDR3 reads CASSQVPSLAGGPGEQFF. The CDR3 DNA reads as TGCGCCAGCAGCCAAGTCCCCTCACTAGCGGGGGGGCCGGGGGAGCAGTTCTTC.

In its sample, this clonotype was seen a few times. V usage is TRBV20-1 and J usage is TRBJ1-2; D remains unclear. The CDR3 is 11 amino acids. V was pared by 7 bases and J by 2 bases, with 8 bases between. Per germline, CDR1 DFQATT and CDR2 SNEGSKA (reference sequence). In DNA, the CDR3 is TGCAGTGTTTCCGGGAACTATGGCTACACCTTC. Amino acid sequence: CSVSGNYGYTF.

This clonotype was seen a few times. The chain couples TRBV10-3 to TRBJ2-2; D gene ambiguous. With 2 bases removed from V and 2 bases from J, the gap between germline ends came to 6 bases. The CDR3 is 14 amino acids. Germline V gene lookup returns CDR1 ENHRY and CDR2 SYGVKD. As DNA, the CDR3 is TGTGCCATCAGTGAGACTTACAACACCGGGGAGCTGTTTTTT. It encodes CAISETYNTGELFF.

This chain connects TRBV7-8 to TRBJ2-5; D is unclear. Trimming left V 3 bases short and J 2 bases short, with 10 bases between. This CDR3 has 14 amino acids. Germline V gene sequence: CDR1 SGHVS, CDR2 FQNEAQ. The CDR3 here is CASSFGRSQETQYF. The DNA of the CDR3 is TGTGCCAGCAGCTTCGGACGGTCACAAGAGACCCAGTACTTC.

The genes are TRBV2 and TRBJ2-5, with D perhaps TRBD2 (6 bases). CDR3 length: 15 residues. Germline V gives CDR1 SNHLY, CDR2 FYNNEI. Trimming cost V 10 bases and J 2 bases, with 20 bases left between them. CDR3 sequence reads: CATGGERVRQETQYF. The CDR3 nucleotides read TGTGCCACCGGGGGTGAGCGGGTGAGACAAGAGACCCAGTACTTC. Full variable domain (rest looked up from reference TRBV2 and TRBJ2-5): EPEVTQTPSHQVTQMGQEVILRCVPISNHLYFYWYRQILGQKVEFLVSFYNNEISEKSEIFDDQFSVERPDGSNFTLKIRSTKLEDSAMYFCATGGERVRQETQYFGPGTRLLVL.

This clonotype counts as large. This chain uses TRBV10-3 with TRBJ2-1; TRBD2 aligns across 10 bases. The CDR3 spans 18 residues. Germline V gene lookup returns CDR1 ENHRY and CDR2 SYGVKD. The ends lost 6 bases at V and 0 bases at J; junction bases unmatched: 11. The CDR3 sequence is CAIRETPSGGNSYNEQFF. In DNA form, the CDR3 reads TGTGCCATCAGAGAGACACCTAGCGGGGGCAACTCCTACAATGAGCAGTTCTTC.

The chain couples TRBV12-3 or TRBV12-4 to TRBJ2-7; 7 bases are shared with TRBD1. With V trimmed by 3 bases and J by 2 bases, 13 bases remained unmatched. This CDR3 has 17 amino acids. The CDR3 protein is CASSLTLLTGPTYEQYF. In DNA, the CDR3 is TGTGCCAGCAGTTTGACTCTCCTGACAGGGCCTACCTACGAGCAGTACTTC.

This clonotype was observed a few times. The chain links TRBV20-1 to TRBJ2-2; no definite D call. The CDR3 totals 15 residues. Trimming shortened V by 3 bases and J by 6 bases, and 17 bases separated the two germline ends. Germline CDR1 reads DFQATT; CDR2 reads SNEGSKA (reference sequence). CDR3 sequence reads: CSARSTRVGPGELFF. CDR3 coding DNA: TGCAGTGCTAGGTCGACAAGGGTTGGGCCCGGGGAGCTGTTTTTT.

CDR3 protein: CASKADYGYTF. The CDR3 DNA sequence: TGTGCCAGTAAAGCAGACTATGGCTACACCTTC. J is TRBJ1-2 and V is TRBV19, with unresolved D. Germline assignment: CDR1 LNHDA and CDR2 SQIVND (reference sequence). The ends were cut back, 7 bases at V and 3 bases at J, with 6 bases in the middle. The CDR3 has 11 amino acids.

The chain carries TRBV24-1 and TRBJ2-7; the D gene is possibly TRBD1 (5 bases). Germline CDR1 and CDR2: KGHDR and SFDVKD. Trimming removed 5 bases from V and 7 bases from J, with 11 bases in between. The CDR3 length is 12 residues. CDR3: CATSAGNNEQYF. The DNA of the CDR3 is TGTGCCACCAGTGCAGGGAACAATGAGCAGTACTTC.

This clonotype was picked up one time. This chain uses TRBV5-1 with TRBJ2-5; 10 bases map to TRBD2. CDR1 is SGHRS and CDR2 is YFSETQ in the germline V gene. This CDR3 has 15 residues. J lost 2 bases, V lost 5 bases, and 6 bases had no gene match. In DNA, the CDR3 is TGCGCCAGCAGGCTCGCTAGCGGGGGACAAGAGACCCAGTACTTC. It specifies CASRLASGGQETQYF.

The CDR3 region is CASSVQGGANTGELFF. CDR3 nucleotide sequence: TGTGCCAGCAGTGTTCAGGGTGGGGCGAACACCGGGGAGCTGTTTTTT. The rearrangement links TRBV6-4 to TRBJ2-2; tentatively, D is TRBD1 (5 bases). Germline CDR1 is MRHNA and CDR2 is SNTAGT. CDR3 length: 16 residues. V gave up 4 bases and J gave up 0 bases, with 12 bases separating them.

CDR3 in DNA: TGTGCCAGCAGTACTACAGGGGATTCCGGGGAGCTGTTTTTT. It specifies CASSTTGDSGELFF. J is TRBJ2-2 and V is TRBV2; 7 positions agree with TRBD1. CDR1 is SNHLY and CDR2 is FYNNEI in the germline V gene. The CDR3 has 14 residues. The V gene end was trimmed by 5 bases and the J gene end by 6 bases; junction bases not matched to a gene: 6.

V is TRBV4-2 and J is TRBJ1-1; 7 nucleotides align to TRBD1. The ends lost 4 bases at V and 2 bases at J; junction bases unmatched: 7. Germline values: CDR1 LGHNA, CDR2 YNFKEQ. The CDR3 is 15 residues long. The CDR3 here is CASSLRQGYNTEAFF. The CDR3 nucleotides read TGTGCCAGCAGCCTACGACAGGGCTACAACACTGAAGCTTTCTTT.

V gene TRBV7-6 combines with J gene TRBJ2-7; no clear D. Germline V CDR1 and CDR2: SGHVS, FNYEAQ. This CDR3 has 13 amino acids. Trimming took off 2 bases at V and 5 bases at J, with 10 bases between the two ends. The CDR3 reads CASSLRFWNEQYF. CDR3 DNA: TGTGCCAGCAGCTTACGTTTTTGGAACGAGCAGTACTTC.

This sequence joins TRBV30 and TRBJ1-1; a possible D gene is TRBD1 (5 bases). The V and J ends lost 1 base and 8 bases respectively, with 20 bases between them. This CDR3 has 15 amino acids. The germline CDR1 and CDR2 sequences are GTSNPN and SVGIG (reference sequence). DNA for the CDR3: TGTGCCTGGAGTGCTCTCGGGACGGTACCACCAGAAGCTTTCTTT. Its protein product is CAWSALGTVPPEAFF.

The chain has TRBV6-2 or TRBV6-3 and TRBJ2-5, with D possibly being TRBD2 (5 bases). CDR3 length: 12 amino acids. V lost 7 bases and J lost 8, with 14 bases in between. The V gene's germline CDR1 is MNHEY and CDR2 SVGEGT. The CDR3: CASTSFGVTQYF. The CDR3 DNA reads as TGTGCCAGCACCTCATTCGGGGTCACCCAGTACTTC.

This clonotype showed up just a few times. This sequence joins TRBV6-1 and TRBJ1-2, with unresolved D. Trimming cost V 0 bases and J 1 base, with 9 bases left between them. CDR1 is MNHNS, CDR2 SASEGT, per germline. The CDR3 is made up of 15 amino acids. CDR3 sequence reads: CASSEAHADNYGYTF. DNA of the CDR3: TGTGCCAGCAGTGAAGCTCACGCGGATAACTATGGCTACACCTTC.

This clonotype showed up just a few times. The chain carries TRBV20-1 and TRBJ1-5; D is perhaps TRBD1 (6 bases). Trimming pared 3 bases from V and 2 bases from J, leaving 17 bases between. CDR1 and CDR2 (germline): DFQATT, SNEGSKA (reference sequence). CDR3 length equals 16 residues. CDR3 in amino acids: CSARAPGEGGNQPQHF. CDR3 DNA: TGCAGTGCTAGGGCACCAGGGGAGGGGGGCAATCAGCCCCAGCATTTT.

The chain is built from TRBV7-2 and TRBJ1-2, with no clear D. The ends were cut back, 1 base at V and 8 bases at J, with 11 bases in the middle. CDR3 length equals 13 residues. Germline values: CDR1 SGHTA, CDR2 FQGNSA. Here the CDR3 reads CASSLETSRGYTF. In nucleotides, the CDR3 is TGTGCCAGCAGCTTAGAAACGTCGAGAGGCTACACCTTC.

The CDR3 nucleotides read TGTGCCAGCGGGGACGGTGAGACTGAAGCTTTCTTT. Residues: CASGDGETEAFF. The chain has TRBV2 and TRBJ1-1, with a possible D match to TRBD1 (5 bases). The ends were cut back, 8 bases at V and 5 bases at J, with 12 bases in the middle. The CDR3 runs to 12 residues. In germline, CDR1 is SNHLY, CDR2 FYNNEI.

The V and J genes are TRBV24-1 and TRBJ2-3, with D tentatively TRBD1 (5 bases). Per germline, CDR1 KGHDR and CDR2 SFDVKD. The CDR3 covers 15 residues. V was trimmed by 3 bases and J by 5 bases, leaving 14 bases between them. CDR3 loop: CATSDKTEPLDTQYF. The CDR3 region has the DNA TGTGCCACCAGTGATAAGACAGAACCCCTAGATACGCAGTATTTT.